These 8 T cell receptor beta chains were sequenced from one sample in a study of identical twins. TCRdb re-derived calls from the 5' RACE reads in MiXCR, one entry per CDR3 protein. Of roughly 630,000 distinct CDR3 sequences listed, roughly 7.1% are singletons. These sequences were also reported in another study, on yellow fever vaccine responses in identical twins.

Sequenced sample: PBMCs. These receptors were collected from a young woman in good health.

This chain's CDR3 is CATSENGPSIETQYF. The CDR3 DNA reads as TGTGCCACCAGTGAAAACGGGCCGTCCATAGAGACCCAGTACTTC. The V call is TRBV24-1, the J call TRBJ2-5, with D hard to call. Trimming took 4 bases from V and 4 from J, leaving 15 bases between them. Germline V gene data show CDR1 as KGHDR and CDR2 as SFDVKD. The CDR3 covers 15 residues.

This clonotype came up a few times. The CDR3 sequence: CASSFGAGGFYEQYF. Written as DNA, the CDR3 is TGTGCCAGCAGTTTTGGGGCAGGGGGCTTCTACGAGCAGTACTTC. The genes are TRBV27 and TRBJ2-7; 8 positions match TRBD1. Germline lookup yields CDR1 MNHEY and CDR2 SMNVEV (reference sequence). V shed 3 bases, J shed 3 bases, and the junction held 7 bases outside the gene matches. The CDR3 extends over 15 amino acids.

This clonotype was seen more than once but under ten times. The chain uses TRBV20-1 and TRBJ1-1; D may be TRBD1 (5 bases). Trimming left V 1 base short and J 0 bases short, with 12 bases between. Germline V lookup: CDR1 DFQATT, CDR2 SNEGSKA (reference sequence). The CDR3 is made up of 15 amino acids. The CDR3 DNA follows: TGCAGTGCTAGAGCCCCGGGACGGGTGAACACTGAAGCTTTCTTT. Amino acid sequence: CSARAPGRVNTEAFF.

This clonotype was observed a handful of times. The rearrangement joins TRBV4-1 to TRBJ2-7; possible D gene TRBD2, 6 bases. The CDR3 contains 14 residues. V shed 1 base and J shed 9 bases, with 16 bases lying between them. In germline, CDR1 is MGHRA, CDR2 YSYEKL. CDR3 loop: CASSQVRRDVGQYF. CDR3 DNA: TGCGCCAGCAGCCAAGTTAGGCGGGATGTTGGGCAGTACTTC.

This clonotype was detected many times. The rearrangement joins TRBV12-3 or TRBV12-4 to TRBJ1-5, with TRBD1 as a possible D gene (5 bases). The CDR3 contains 14 residues. The V and J ends lost 7 bases and 1 base respectively, with 11 bases between them. The CDR3 DNA reads TGTGCCAGCAACGTGGGGCGCAGCAATCAGCCCCAGCATTTT. Translating it yields CASNVGRSNQPQHF.

This clonotype came up many times. The chain uses TRBV29-1 and TRBJ2-1; 9 bases match TRBD1. Germline CDR1 reads SQVTM; CDR2 reads ANQGSEA. The CDR3 length is 17 residues. V shed 1 base, J shed 2 bases, and the junction held 9 bases outside the gene matches. For the CDR3, the DNA is TGCAGCGTTGAAGGGGTCAGGACAGGGGTTACCTACAATGAGCAGTTCTTC. It encodes CSVEGVRTGVTYNEQFF.

This clonotype was detected many times. The chain has TRBV12-3 or TRBV12-4 and TRBJ2-1; D is ambiguous. The ends were cut back, 7 bases at V and 5 bases at J, with 9 bases in the middle. The CDR3 covers 12 residues. The CDR3 nucleotides are TGTGCCAGCATGGACGCTGACAATGAGCAGTTCTTC. Amino acids: CASMDADNEQFF.

This clonotype was recorded at least ten times. The chain recombines TRBV2 with TRBJ1-2; D is undetermined. The V end lost 0 bases, the J end lost 4 bases, and 15 bases lay between the germline ends. This CDR3 region has 16 residues. Germline CDR1 and CDR2: SNHLY and FYNNEI. The CDR3 DNA reads as TGTGCCAGCAGTGAAGCGTTATCGGGAAGGATCTATGGCTACACCTTC. It translates to CASSEALSGRIYGYTF.